Each of the 9 T cell receptor beta chains below was sequenced from the same sample in a study of Graves' ophthalmopathy and Graves' hyperthyroidism. RNA transcripts provided the template for amplifying TCR beta CDR3 regions. The first-round RT-PCR employed HTBI primers together with the Qiagen OneStep RT-PCR kit. A multiplex PCR was then performed as the second round. TCRdb used MiXCR to reprocess the multiplex PCR reads, holding one entry per CDR3 protein. The data contain 500,000 to 700,000 distinct CDR3 sequences, roughly 20% of them singletons. Input material: peripheral blood. The origin of the receptors is a woman under 30 with stable Graves' hyperthyroidism. Some clones in this sample may be carry-over from other donors' samples.

The chain carries TRBV12-3 or TRBV12-4 and TRBJ1-2, with 7 bases identical to TRBD1. Trimming removed 8 bases from V and 6 bases from J; junction bases left unmatched: 9. The CDR3 spans 13 residues. DNA for the CDR3: TGTGCCAGCGGCTCCACAGGGGCTCATGGCTACACCTTC. Encoded protein: CASGSTGAHGYTF.

This clonotype came up once. The chain carries TRBV6-2 or TRBV6-3 and TRBJ2-7; tentatively, D is TRBD2 (5 bases). Trimming pared 0 bases from V and 4 bases from J, leaving 22 bases between. Germline-derived CDR1 and CDR2 are MNHEY and SVGEGT. This CDR3 has 18 residues. The CDR3 spells CASSYSKALSSREYEQYF. The CDR3 DNA is TGTGCCAGCAGTTACTCGAAAGCTTTGTCCTCGAGGGAATACGAGCAGTACTTC.

This clonotype has at least ten counts. The J gene is TRBJ1-5, the V gene TRBV5-1, with 8 bases lining up with TRBD1. The V gene's germline CDR1 is SGHRS and CDR2 YFSETQ. The CDR3 length is 14 residues. V lost 4 bases and J lost 4; bases outside the gene matches: 4. CDR3 in DNA: TGCGCCAGCAGCGACAGGGGTGGGAATCAGCCCCAGCATTTT. Translation: CASSDRGGNQPQHF.

This clonotype was counted at least ten times. The chain uses TRBV7-6 and TRBJ1-2, with D uncertain. The CDR3 runs 13 residues. V was shortened by 1 base and J by 8 bases, with 11 bases between the two germline ends. Germline CDR1 and CDR2: SGHVS and FNYEAQ. CDR3 bases: TGTGCCAGCAGCTTAGACCAGGCTGGGGGCTACACCTTC. It encodes CASSLDQAGGYTF.

This clonotype was recorded at least ten times. The V and J genes are TRBV10-2 and TRBJ2-7, with TRBD2 matching 9 bases. The length of the CDR3 is 12 residues. Germline CDR1 and CDR2: WSHSY and SAAADI. With 6 bases clipped from V and 7 bases from J, the junction kept 4 bases outside the gene matches. In DNA form, the CDR3 reads TGCGCCAGCAGAGACACTAGCGGGGAGCAGTACTTC. Amino acid sequence: CASRDTSGEQYF.

A note on this clonotype: One base away lies a much larger clone, so this may be a sequencing read error. The CDR3 carries no conserved terminal phenylalanine or tryptophan, so it likely arises from a read error. The gene calls are TRBV10-3 and TRBJ2-2, with TRBD1 matching over 9 bases. This CDR3 has 14 amino acids. V trimming: 9 bases; J trimming: 4 bases; junction bases outside the gene matches: 6. CDR1 is ENHRY and CDR2 is SYGVKD in the germline V gene. CDR3 DNA sequence: TGTGCCATTGGGGGGACAGGGCTCACCGGGGAGCTGTTTGTT. It is translated as CAIGGTGLTGELFV.

This clonotype was counted many times. J is TRBJ1-1 and V is TRBV28; TRBD1 is a possible D gene (6 bases). Germline V gives CDR1 MDHEN, CDR2 SYDVKM. This CDR3 has 13 amino acids. The germline V and J ends were trimmed by 7 bases and 1 base, with 10 bases remaining between them. This CDR3 reads CASTWGQNTEAFF. CDR3 sequence (DNA): TGTGCCAGCACGTGGGGACAGAACACTGAAGCTTTCTTT.

This clonotype was seen many times. This chain connects TRBV28 to TRBJ1-1; a possible D gene is TRBD1 (6 bases). CDR3 length equals 15 residues. V dropped 6 bases and J dropped 1 base, with 15 bases sitting between them. Germline loops: CDR1 MDHEN, CDR2 SYDVKM. CDR3 sequence: CASRQPGGGNTEAFF. The CDR3 DNA is TGTGCCAGCAGACAACCGGGGGGCGGGAACACTGAAGCTTTCTTT.

The rearrangement links TRBV12-3 or TRBV12-4 to TRBJ1-2; perhaps TRBD1 as D (5 bases). The CDR3 is 15 amino acids. Trimming pared 2 bases from V and 4 bases from J, leaving 14 bases between. For the CDR3, the DNA is TGTGCCAGCAGTTTAAGGGTCGACGGGACCTATGGCTACACCTTC. This translates into CASSLRVDGTYGYTF.